Below, 3 T cell receptor beta chains from the same sample are listed, as sequenced in a study of T cell responses to AZD1222 COVID-19 vaccine. TCRdb's copy holds only in-frame clones and misses some; the assay was immunoSEQ multiplex PCR. Found here are 130,000 or so clones, just over 90% of them singletons; the top ten hold around 1%. The input for sequencing was peripheral blood, taken 28 days after the second AZD1222 dose. These receptors all stem from an adult who received the AZD1222 COVID-19 vaccine.

The rearrangement joins TRBV2 to TRBJ2-7; maybe TRBD1 (5 bases). V lost 2 bases to trimming and J lost 1 base, with 15 bases between them. CDR1 SNHLY and CDR2 FYNNEI come from the germline V gene. There are 16 residues in the CDR3. Written as DNA, the CDR3 is TGTGCCAGCAGTGAACTTCCCCAGGGCACTTCCTACGAGCAGTACTTC. Translated, it gives CASSELPQGTSYEQYF.

V is TRBV9 and J is TRBJ2-2, with D hard to call. Germline loops: CDR1 SGDLS, CDR2 YYNGEE. CDR3 length: 12 residues. Trimming took 6 bases from V and 1 from J, leaving 4 bases between them. Written as DNA, the CDR3 is TGTGCCAGCACCGGGAACACCGGGGAGCTGTTTTTT. Encoded protein: CASTGNTGELFF.

The genes are TRBV28 and TRBJ2-5, with TRBD1 as a possible D gene (6 bases). The CDR3 covers 15 residues. V dropped 9 bases and J dropped 2 bases, with 19 bases sitting between them. CDR1 is MDHEN and CDR2 is SYDVKM in the germline V gene. CDR3 protein: CASNSDGTNQETQYF. The CDR3, as DNA: TGTGCCAGTAACAGCGATGGGACAAATCAAGAGACCCAGTACTTC.